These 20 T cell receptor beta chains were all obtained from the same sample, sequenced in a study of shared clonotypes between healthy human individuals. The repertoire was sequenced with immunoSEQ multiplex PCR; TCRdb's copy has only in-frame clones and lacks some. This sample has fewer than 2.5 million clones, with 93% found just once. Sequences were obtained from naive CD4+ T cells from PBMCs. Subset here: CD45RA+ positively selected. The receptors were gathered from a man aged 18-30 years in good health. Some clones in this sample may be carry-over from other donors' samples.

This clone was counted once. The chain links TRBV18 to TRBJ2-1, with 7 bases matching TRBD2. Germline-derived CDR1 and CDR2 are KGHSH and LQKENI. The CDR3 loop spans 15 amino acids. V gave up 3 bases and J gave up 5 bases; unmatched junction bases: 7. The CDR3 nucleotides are TGTGCCAGCTCACCGGGGAGCGGGACTCACAATGAGCAGTTCTTC. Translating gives CASSPGSGTHNEQFF.

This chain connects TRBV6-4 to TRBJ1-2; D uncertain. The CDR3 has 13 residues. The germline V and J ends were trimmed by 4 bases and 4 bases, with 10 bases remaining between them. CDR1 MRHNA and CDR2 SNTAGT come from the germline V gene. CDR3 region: CASSVEAGYGYTF. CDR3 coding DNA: TGTGCCAGCAGTGTTGAGGCAGGCTATGGCTACACCTTC.

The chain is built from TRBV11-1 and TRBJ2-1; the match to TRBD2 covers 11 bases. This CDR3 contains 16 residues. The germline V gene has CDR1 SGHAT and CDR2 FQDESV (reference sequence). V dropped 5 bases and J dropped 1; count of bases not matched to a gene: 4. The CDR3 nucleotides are TGTGCCAGCAGCCAGCGACTAGCGGGGTCCTACAATGAGCAGTTCTTC. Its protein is CASSQRLAGSYNEQFF.

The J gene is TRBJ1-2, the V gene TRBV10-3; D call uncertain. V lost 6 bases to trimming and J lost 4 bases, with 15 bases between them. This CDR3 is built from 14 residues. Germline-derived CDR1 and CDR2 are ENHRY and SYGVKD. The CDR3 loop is CAIRAGILRYGYTF. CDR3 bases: TGTGCCATCAGGGCCGGGATCTTGCGCTATGGCTACACCTTC.

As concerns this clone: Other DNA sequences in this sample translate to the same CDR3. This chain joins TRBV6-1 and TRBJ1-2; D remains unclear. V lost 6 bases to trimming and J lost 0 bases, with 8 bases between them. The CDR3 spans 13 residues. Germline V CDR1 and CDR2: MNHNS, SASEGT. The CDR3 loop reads CASSLGPNYGYTF. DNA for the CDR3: TGTGCCAGCAGCCTAGGACCTAACTATGGCTACACCTTC.

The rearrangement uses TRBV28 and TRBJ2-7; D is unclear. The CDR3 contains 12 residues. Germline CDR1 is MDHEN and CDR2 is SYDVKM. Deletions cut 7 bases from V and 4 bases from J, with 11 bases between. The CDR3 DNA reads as TGTGCCAGCACCCAATCTGGGTACGAGCAGTACTTC. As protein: CASTQSGYEQYF.

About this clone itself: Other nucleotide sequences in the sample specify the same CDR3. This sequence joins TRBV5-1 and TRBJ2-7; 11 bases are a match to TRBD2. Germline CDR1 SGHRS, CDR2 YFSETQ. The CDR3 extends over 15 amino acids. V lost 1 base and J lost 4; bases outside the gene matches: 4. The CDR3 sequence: CASSLTSGSGYEQYF. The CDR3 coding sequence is TGCGCCAGCAGCTTGACTAGCGGGAGTGGGTACGAGCAGTACTTC.

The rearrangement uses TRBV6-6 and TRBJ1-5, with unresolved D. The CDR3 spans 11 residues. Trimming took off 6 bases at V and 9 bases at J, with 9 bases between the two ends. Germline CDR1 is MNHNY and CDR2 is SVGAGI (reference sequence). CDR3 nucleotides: TGTGCCAGCAGCCAAGGCGGGCCCCAGCATTTT. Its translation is CASSQGGPQHF.

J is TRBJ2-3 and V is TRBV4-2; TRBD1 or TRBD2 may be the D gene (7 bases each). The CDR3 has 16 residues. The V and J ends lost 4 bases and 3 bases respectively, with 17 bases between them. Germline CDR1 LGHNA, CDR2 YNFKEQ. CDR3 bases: TGTGCCAGCAGCCGGAGGGGGCGGGAGAAGACAGATACGCAGTATTTT. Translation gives CASSRRGREKTDTQYF.

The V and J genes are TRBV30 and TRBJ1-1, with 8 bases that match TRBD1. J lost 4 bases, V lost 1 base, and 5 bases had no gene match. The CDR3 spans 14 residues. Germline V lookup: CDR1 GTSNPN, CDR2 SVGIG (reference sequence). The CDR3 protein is CAWSGTGGSTEAFF. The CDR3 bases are TGTGCCTGGAGTGGTACAGGGGGATCCACTGAAGCTTTCTTT.

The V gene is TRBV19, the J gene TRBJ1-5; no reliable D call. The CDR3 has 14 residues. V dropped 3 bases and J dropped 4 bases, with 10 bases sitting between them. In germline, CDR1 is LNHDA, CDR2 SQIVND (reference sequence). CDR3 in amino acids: CASSMSADNQPQHF. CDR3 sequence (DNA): TGTGCCAGTAGTATGTCGGCAGATAATCAGCCCCAGCATTTT.

For the CDR3, the DNA is TGCGCCAGCAGCCTTACTAGCGTCTCCTACAATGAGCAGTTCTTC. Translating it yields CASSLTSVSYNEQFF. The J gene is TRBJ2-1, the V gene TRBV5-1, with TRBD2 identical over 7 bases. The CDR3 totals 15 residues. CDR1 is SGHRS and CDR2 is YFSETQ in the germline V gene. The V and J ends lost 4 bases and 0 bases, in that order; junction bases with no gene match: 4.

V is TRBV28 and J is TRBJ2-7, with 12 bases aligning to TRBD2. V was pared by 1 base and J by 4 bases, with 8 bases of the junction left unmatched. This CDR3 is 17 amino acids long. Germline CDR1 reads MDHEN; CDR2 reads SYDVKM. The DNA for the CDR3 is TGTGCCAGCAGTTTATTTTCGACTAGCGGGAGACGGTACGAGCAGTACTTC. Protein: CASSLFSTSGRRYEQYF.

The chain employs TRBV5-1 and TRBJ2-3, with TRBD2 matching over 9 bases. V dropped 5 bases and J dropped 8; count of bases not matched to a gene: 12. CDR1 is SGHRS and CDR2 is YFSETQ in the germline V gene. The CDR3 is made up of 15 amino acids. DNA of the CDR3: TGCGCCAGCAGTCCCGGGTGGACTAGCGATCGTACGCAGTATTTT. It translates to CASSPGWTSDRTQYF.

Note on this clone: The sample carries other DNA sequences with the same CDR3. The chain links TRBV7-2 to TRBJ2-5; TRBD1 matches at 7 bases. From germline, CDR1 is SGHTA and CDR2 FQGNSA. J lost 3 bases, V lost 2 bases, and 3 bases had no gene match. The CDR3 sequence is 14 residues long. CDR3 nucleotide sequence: TGTGCCAGCAGCTTATTAGGGGGCGAAGAGACCCAGTACTTC. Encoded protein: CASSLLGGEETQYF. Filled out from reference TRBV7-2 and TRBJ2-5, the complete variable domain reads GAGVSQSPSNKVTEKGKDVELRCDPISGHTALYWYRQSLGQGLEFLIYFQGNSAPDKSGLPSDRFSAERTGGSVSTLTIQRTQQEDSAVYLCASSLLGGEETQYFGPGTRLLVL.

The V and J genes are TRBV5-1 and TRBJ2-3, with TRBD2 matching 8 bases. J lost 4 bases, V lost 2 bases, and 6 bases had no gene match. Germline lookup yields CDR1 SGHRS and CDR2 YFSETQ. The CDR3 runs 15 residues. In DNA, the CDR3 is TGCGCCAGCAGCTTCGGGGGGGCTGGTGCAGATACGCAGTATTTT. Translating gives CASSFGGAGADTQYF.

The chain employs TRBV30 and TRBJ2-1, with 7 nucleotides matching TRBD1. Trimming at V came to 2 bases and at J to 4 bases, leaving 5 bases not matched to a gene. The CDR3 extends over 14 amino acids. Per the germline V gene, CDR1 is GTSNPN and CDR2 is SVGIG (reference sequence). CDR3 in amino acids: CAWSRGQIYNEQFF. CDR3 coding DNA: TGTGCCTGGAGTAGGGGACAGATTTACAATGAGCAGTTCTTC.

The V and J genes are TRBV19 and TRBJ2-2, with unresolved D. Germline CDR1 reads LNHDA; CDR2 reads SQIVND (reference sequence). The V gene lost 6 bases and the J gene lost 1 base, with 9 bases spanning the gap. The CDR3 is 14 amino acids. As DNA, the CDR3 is TGTGCCAGTAGACTCGTTGGGAACACCGGGGAGCTGTTTTTT. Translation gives CASRLVGNTGELFF. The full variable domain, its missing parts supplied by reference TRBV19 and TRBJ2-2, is DGGITQSPKYLFRKEGQNVTLSCEQNLNHDAMYWYRQDPGQGLRLIYYSQIVNDFQKGDIAEGYSVSREKKESFPLTVTSAQKNPTAFYLCASRLVGNTGELFFGEGSRLTVL.

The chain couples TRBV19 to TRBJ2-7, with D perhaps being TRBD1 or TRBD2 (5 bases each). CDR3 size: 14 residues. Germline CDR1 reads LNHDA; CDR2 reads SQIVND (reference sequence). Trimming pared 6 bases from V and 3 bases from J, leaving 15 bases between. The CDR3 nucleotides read TGTGCCAGTAGACCCACCGGGACCTTCTACGAGCAGTACTTC. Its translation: CASRPTGTFYEQYF. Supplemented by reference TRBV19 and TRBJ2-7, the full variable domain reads DGGITQSPKYLFRKEGQNVTLSCEQNLNHDAMYWYRQDPGQGLRLIYYSQIVNDFQKGDIAEGYSVSREKKESFPLTVTSAQKNPTAFYLCASRPTGTFYEQYFGPGTRLTVT.

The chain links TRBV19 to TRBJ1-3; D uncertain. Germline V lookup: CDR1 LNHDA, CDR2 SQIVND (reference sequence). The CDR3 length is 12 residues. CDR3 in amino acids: CERPNSGNTIYF. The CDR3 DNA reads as TGTGAGCGTCCAAACTCTGGAAACACCATATATTTT.